The 2 T cell receptor beta chains reported below all come from one sample, sequenced in a study of CD8+CD57+ T cells in acquired aplastic anemia. Genomic DNA acted as the template from which TCR beta VDJ combination and CDR3 sequence profiling were carried out. TCRdb recomputed calls from the reads with MiXCR, one row per CDR3 protein. The table records around 200,000 distinct CDR3 sequences, about 60% of them present only once. Patients selected for sequencing had displayed CD8+CD57+ cell expansion by flow cytometry. Sequenced sample: sorted CD4+, CD8+, or CD8+CD57+ T cells (not recorded which) from PBMCs. Source of these receptors: a human donor with aplastic anemia.

The J gene is TRBJ2-2, the V gene TRBV19, with D hard to call. V was trimmed by 3 bases and J by 4 bases, leaving 6 bases between them. The CDR3 contains 13 residues. The germline V gene encodes CDR1 LNHDA and CDR2 SQIVND (reference sequence). CDR3 amino acids: CASSISGTGELFF. In DNA form, the CDR3 reads TGTGCCAGTAGTATCTCAGGCACCGGGGAGCTGTTTTTT.

V usage is TRBV7-2 and J usage is TRBJ1-6; the D is unclear. Trimming removed 6 bases at V and 7 bases at J, with 19 bases between. This CDR3 comprises 16 residues. Germline CDR1 reads SGHTA; CDR2 reads FQGNSA. The CDR3 reads CASSPSGGSVNSPLHF. CDR3 DNA sequence: TGTGCCAGCAGTCCTAGCGGCGGATCCGTAAATTCACCCCTCCACTTT.